What follows describes a single TCR beta chain. The sample originates from a study of blood T cell repertoires in COVID-19. This CDR3 contains 16 residues. Per germline, CDR1 LNHDA and CDR2 SQIVND (reference sequence). Trimming at V came to 5 bases and at J to 4 bases, leaving 9 bases not matched to a gene. The protocol was immunoSEQ multiplex PCR, while the TCRdb copy is restricted to in-frame clones and leaves out a portion. The data contain 250,000 to 350,000 clones, just under 90% of them singletons. This chain links TRBV19 with TRBJ2-1; TRBD2 matches 9 bases. The sequence was collected from a woman in her forties or fifties with COVID-19, enrolled during active disease. The source material was peripheral blood. The CDR3 here is CASSLRTSAPYNEQFF. In DNA form, the CDR3 reads TGTGCCAGTAGTCTAAGGACTAGCGCACCATACAATGAGCAGTTCTTC.